Many counts were recorded for the clone carrying this T cell receptor (beta chain). Germline CDR1 and CDR2: MNHEY and SMNVEV (reference sequence). V trimming: 8 bases; J trimming: 1 base; junction bases outside the gene matches: 4. CDR3 length: 13 amino acids. The data stem from a study of T-cell reconstitution after alpha-beta-depleted transplantation in children. Unique molecular identifiers were used in preparing the TCRbeta library. TCRdb reprocessed the PCR reads with MiXCR, giving one entry per CDR3 protein. Of 260,000 or so distinct CDR3 sequences in the sample, more than 10% were seen once. The V and J genes are TRBV27 and TRBJ1-1, with 7 bases matching TRBD1. This sequence originates from a human donor who donated a stem cell graft to a child with acute lymphoblastic leukemia. The input for sequencing was PBMCs from the stem cell graft donor, taken from the stem cell graft. The CDR3 spells CASGDSGNTEAFF. The CDR3, as DNA: TGTGCCAGCGGGGACAGCGGGAACACTGAAGCTTTCTTT.